This entry lists 22 T cell receptor beta chains sequenced from one sample in a study of CD8+ T cells in alopecia areata. Treatment meaning: oral pan-JAK inhibitor, 5-10 mg twice daily. TCR sequencing used cDNA made by reverse transcription of extracted RNA. Using immunoSEQ multiplex PCR, the repertoire was profiled, and TCRdb retains in-frame clones only, with some absent. Altogether around 140,000 clones are present, about 59% being singletons, with the ten largest covering approximately 15%. The sample here was CD8+ T cells sorted from blood, taken at week 4, from a patient treated with tofacitinib. The receptors were gathered from a human donor with alopecia areata.

The J gene is TRBJ1-2, the V gene TRBV25-1; a weak D match, TRBD1 (6 bases). CDR3 length: 15 residues. CDR1 MGHDK and CDR2 SYGVNS come from the germline V gene. Deletions cut 6 bases from V and 5 bases from J, with 19 bases between. The CDR3: CASSHLGQYEYGYTF. CDR3 nucleotide sequence: TGTGCCAGCAGCCACTTAGGACAGTATGAGTATGGCTACACCTTC.

This clone appeared a single time. This chain links TRBV29-1 with TRBJ2-7; no clear D gene. There are 12 residues in the CDR3. Trimming left V 4 bases short and J 2 bases short, with 9 bases between. The germline V gene encodes CDR1 SQVTM and CDR2 ANQGSEA. The DNA of the CDR3 is TGCAGCGTTGTGGACGTACCCTACGAGCAGTACTTC. This encodes CSVVDVPYEQYF.

This chain joins TRBV4-1 and TRBJ1-6; D call uncertain. CDR3 length: 14 residues. V dropped 4 bases and J dropped 9 bases, with 13 bases sitting between them. Germline V gene sequence: CDR1 MGHRA, CDR2 YSYEKL. This CDR3 reads CASSPLVLSSPLHF. The CDR3 region has the DNA TGCGCCAGCAGCCCTCTGGTGCTTAGTTCACCCCTCCACTTT.

The rearrangement uses TRBV30 and TRBJ1-1; D is undetermined. Germline lookup yields CDR1 GTSNPN and CDR2 SVGIG (reference sequence). The CDR3 contains 11 residues. Trimming left V 5 bases short and J 5 bases short, with 9 bases between. The CDR3 is CAWAEGTEAFF. DNA for the CDR3: TGTGCCTGGGCTGAAGGGACTGAAGCTTTCTTT.

CDR3 nucleotide sequence: TGCAGCGGCGCGGAGGGGACCACCGGGGAGCTGTTTTTT. It yields the protein CSGAEGTTGELFF. This chain connects TRBV29-1 to TRBJ2-2, with D perhaps matching TRBD2 (6 bases). V lost 7 bases to trimming and J lost 4 bases, with 13 bases between them. The germline CDR1 and CDR2 sequences are SQVTM and ANQGSEA. The CDR3 length is 13 residues.

The chain recombines TRBV27 with TRBJ1-1; a weak D match, TRBD1 (6 bases). The V and J ends lost 3 bases and 0 bases respectively, with 17 bases between them. CDR1 MNHEY and CDR2 SMNVEV come from the germline V gene (reference sequence). This CDR3 has 17 amino acids. CDR3 in amino acids: CASSLGAGAGMNTEAFF. The CDR3 bases are TGTGCCAGCAGTTTGGGAGCAGGGGCTGGCATGAACACTGAAGCTTTCTTT.

CDR3 protein: CASSLSPFGSYYGYTF. For the CDR3, the DNA is TGCGCCAGCAGCTTGTCCCCCTTTGGGTCCTACTATGGCTACACCTTC. The V and J genes are TRBV5-1 and TRBJ1-2; the D is unclear. The V and J ends lost 1 base and 3 bases respectively, with 16 bases between them. Germline V gene data show CDR1 as SGHRS and CDR2 as YFSETQ. This CDR3 contains 16 residues.

The chain has TRBV27 and TRBJ1-1; D unresolved. The CDR3 loop spans 14 amino acids. V dropped 3 bases and J dropped 3 bases, with 11 bases sitting between them. Germline V gives CDR1 MNHEY, CDR2 SMNVEV (reference sequence). CDR3 DNA sequence: TGTGCCAGCAGTTTCACCATAGCGGACACTGAAGCTTTCTTT. This gives the protein CASSFTIADTEAFF.

This clone was found a few times. This chain connects TRBV7-9 to TRBJ1-1; D ambiguous. V was trimmed by 8 bases and J by 1 base, leaving 11 bases between them. The CDR3 contains 13 residues. The germline CDR1 and CDR2 sequences are SEHNR and FQNEAQ (reference sequence). The CDR3 loop reads CASGQPSNTEAFF. The CDR3 DNA sequence: TGTGCCAGCGGGCAGCCATCGAACACTGAAGCTTTCTTT.

The J gene is TRBJ2-5, the V gene TRBV5-1, with TRBD1 matching 7 bases. The germline gives CDR1 SGHRS, CDR2 YFSETQ. CDR3 length: 14 residues. The junction had 5 bases not matched to a gene; V was cut back by 2 bases and J by 4 bases. This CDR3 reads CASSFEGARETQYF. The CDR3 nucleotides are TGCGCCAGCAGCTTTGAGGGGGCGAGAGAGACCCAGTACTTC.

This clone has only a few counts. V and J are TRBV18 and TRBJ2-3, with a weak D call TRBD1 (5 bases). The CDR3 runs to 12 residues. V dropped 4 bases and J dropped 4 bases, with 6 bases sitting between them. Germline assignment: CDR1 KGHSH and CDR2 LQKENI. The CDR3 bases are TGTGCCAGCTCACAGGGGCCAGATACGCAGTATTTT. Translated: CASSQGPDTQYF. The entire variable domain, with the rest obtained from reference TRBV18 and TRBJ2-3, is as follows: NAGVMQNPRHLVRRRGQEARLRCSPMKGHSHVYWYRQLPEEGLKFMVYLQKENIIDESGMPKERFSAEFPKEGPSILRIQQVVRGDSAAYFCASSQGPDTQYFGPGTRLTVL.

CDR3 sequence reads: CASSLVQGTSSPLHF. In DNA form, the CDR3 reads TGCGCCAGCAGCTTGGTACAGGGCACCAGTTCACCCCTCCACTTT. The gene calls are TRBV5-1 and TRBJ1-6; possibly TRBD1 for D (6 bases). The V gene's germline CDR1 is SGHRS and CDR2 YFSETQ. V was shortened by 0 bases and J by 9 bases, with 13 bases between the two germline ends. The CDR3 covers 15 residues.

This clone came up a few times. V is TRBV11-2 and J is TRBJ2-7; D remains unclear. The CDR3 runs 12 residues. Per the germline V gene, CDR1 is SGHAT and CDR2 is FQNNGV. The ends were cut back, 5 bases at V and 5 bases at J, with 10 bases in the middle. The CDR3 protein is CASSPLLDEQYF. In DNA, the CDR3 is TGTGCCAGCAGCCCCCTTTTGGACGAGCAGTACTTC.

This clone was observed a single time. The chain carries TRBV9 and TRBJ2-7; TRBD1 matches at 10 bases. Germline V gene lookup returns CDR1 SGDLS and CDR2 YYNGEE. Germline trimming cut 3 bases from V and 5 bases from J; bases unmatched to any gene: 2. CDR3 length: 13 residues. CDR3 DNA sequence: TGTGCCAGCAGCGCCGGGACAGGGGACGAGCAGTACTTC. Translating it yields CASSAGTGDEQYF.

The J gene is TRBJ2-3, the V gene TRBV25-1, with TRBD2 matching over 7 bases. The V segment lost 5 bases and the J segment 1 base; nucleotides outside the gene matches: 6. The CDR3 covers 15 residues. In germline, CDR1 is MGHDK, CDR2 SYGVNS. The CDR3 here is CASSPWGGGTDTQYF. The CDR3 DNA follows: TGTGCCAGCAGTCCTTGGGGGGGAGGCACAGATACGCAGTATTTT.

V and J are TRBV29-1 and TRBJ1-2; D possibly corresponds to TRBD1 (6 bases). The V and J ends lost 7 bases and 6 bases respectively, with 12 bases between them. CDR3 length: 11 residues. Germline V gene lookup returns CDR1 SQVTM and CDR2 ANQGSEA. The DNA of the CDR3 is TGCAGCGGCCGGGACAACCATGGCTACACCTTC. Residues: CSGRDNHGYTF.

The rearrangement links TRBV30 to TRBJ2-2; 7 bases are shared with TRBD1. V was clipped by 0 bases and J by 3 bases; unmatched bases: 4. Germline V CDR1 and CDR2: GTSNPN, SVGIG (reference sequence). This CDR3 has 15 residues. CDR3 coding DNA: TGTGCCTGGAGTGTAGGTGACAGGGACACCGGGGAGCTGTTTTTT. Translating gives CAWSVGDRDTGELFF.

The chain is built from TRBV11-2 and TRBJ2-7, with D tentatively TRBD2 (6 bases). CDR3 length: 15 residues. Germline CDR1 and CDR2: SGHAT and FQNNGV. The V end was cut by 0 bases, the J end by 2 bases, with 11 bases between. The CDR3 sequence is CASSLDGRGTYEQYF. CDR3 DNA sequence: TGTGCCAGCAGCTTAGATGGGCGGGGTACCTACGAGCAGTACTTC. The whole variable domain, remainder taken from reference TRBV11-2 and TRBJ2-7, is EAGVAQSPRYKIIEKRQSVAFWCNPISGHATLYWYQQILGQGPKLLIQFQNNGVVDDSQLPKDRFSAERLKGVDSTLKIQPAKLEDSAVYLCASSLDGRGTYEQYFGPGTRLTVT.

J is TRBJ1-1 and V is TRBV5-4; no clear D. This CDR3 region has 13 residues. The germline V and J ends were trimmed by 0 bases and 8 bases, with 11 bases remaining between them. The germline V gene encodes CDR1 SGHNT and CDR2 YYREEE (reference sequence). The CDR3 sequence: CASSLVQEQEAFF. The DNA of the CDR3 is TGTGCCAGCAGCTTGGTTCAGGAACAAGAAGCTTTCTTT.

This clone was observed a few times. The rearrangement joins TRBV5-8 to TRBJ2-3; TRBD1 matches 7 bases. V shed 4 bases and J 3 bases; nucleotides not matched to a gene: 11. CDR3 length equals 16 residues. Looked up from germline, CDR1 is SGHTS and CDR2 is YDEGEE. The CDR3 region has the DNA TGTGCCAGCAGCCCCATAGGGACAGCTTCTACAGATACGCAGTATTTT. Amino acids: CASSPIGTASTDTQYF.

The chain recombines TRBV6-1 with TRBJ2-2, with D perhaps matching TRBD1 or TRBD2 (5 bases each). The germline V gene encodes CDR1 MNHNS and CDR2 SASEGT. Trimming shortened V by 8 bases and J by 1 base, and 11 bases separated the two germline ends. The CDR3 is 14 amino acids. The CDR3 loop reads CASPGAGNTGELFF. The CDR3 coding sequence is TGTGCCAGCCCCGGGGCAGGGAACACCGGGGAGCTGTTTTTT.

The chain has TRBV11-2 and TRBJ1-1; unclear D gene. V was cut by 5 bases and J by 0 bases, with 19 bases left in between. The CDR3 length is 17 residues. Germline V lookup: CDR1 SGHAT, CDR2 FQNNGV. The CDR3 spells CASSPWERQSMNTEAFF. The CDR3 DNA sequence: TGTGCCAGCAGCCCCTGGGAGCGGCAGTCAATGAACACTGAAGCTTTCTTT.